The entry below describes one T cell receptor beta chain. Its antigen is undetermined. It was CD45RO-negative cells, positively selected for CCR7, that made up naive CD8 cells, with terminally differentiated effector memory CD45RA+ cells excluded. These data belong to a study of shared clonotypes between healthy human individuals. Assay: immunoSEQ multiplex PCR; the TCRdb copy retains only in-frame clones and omits some. The repertoire holds under 700,000 clones, with approximately 95% as singletons. V shed 0 bases, J shed 4 bases, and the junction held 8 bases outside the gene matches. From germline, CDR1 is MNHEY and CDR2 SMNVEV (reference sequence). The CDR3 is 16 amino acids. General study results and limits: On the whole, naive subsets had larger estimated richness than memory subsets had.

Specimen: naive CD8+ T cells sorted from blood. V gene TRBV27 combines with J gene TRBJ1-1; 7 nucleotides match TRBD1. The sequence derives from a woman in her 30s in good health. The CDR3 bases are TGTGCCAGCAGTTTATCACCAGGGGGAATGGGCACTGAAGCTTTCTTT. Its protein product is CASSLSPGGMGTEAFF.